The 19 T cell receptor beta chains listed next were all sequenced from one sample in a study of blood T cell repertoires in COVID-19 (TCRdb year 2020). Library preparation employed the immunoSEQ multiplex PCR assay. Here the immuneACCESS table is served through TCRdb, limited to in-frame sequences with V and J called. Missing clones are a known gap in these copies; in checked studies unresolved V genes cover under half, and the rest lacks a known reason. A total of 45,000 to 70,000 clones appear in this sample, 75% to 90% of them only once. The ten top clones hold roughly 21% of the sample. Sequenced input: peripheral blood. The receptors come from an elderly woman with COVID-19, enrolled during active disease.

The sample holds a few counts of this clone. This sequence joins TRBV7-3 and TRBJ2-7; 7 bases agree with TRBD1. This CDR3 contains 13 residues. Germline loops: CDR1 SGHTA, CDR2 FQGTGA. V trimming: 6 bases; J trimming: 6 bases; junction bases outside the gene matches: 8. CDR3 amino acids: CASSLQGLGEQYF. The CDR3, as DNA: TGTGCCAGCAGTTTACAGGGGTTGGGCGAGCAGTACTTC.

The chain couples TRBV5-5 to TRBJ2-3; 15 bases align to TRBD2. Germline V gene data show CDR1 as SGHKS and CDR2 as YYEKEE (reference sequence). CDR3 size: 16 residues. J gave up 5 bases and V 3 bases, and 4 bases lay outside the gene matches. The CDR3 region is CASSWTSGGGRDTQYF. The CDR3 DNA is TGTGCCAGCAGCTGGACTAGCGGGGGGGGCAGAGATACGCAGTATTTT.

V and J are TRBV6-5 and TRBJ2-3; 14 positions match TRBD2. There are 13 residues in the CDR3. Germline V gene lookup returns CDR1 MNHEY and CDR2 SVGAGI. The V segment lost 11 bases and the J segment 7 bases; nucleotides outside the gene matches: 5. DNA for the CDR3: TGTGCCGCAGGGACTAGCGGGGGAAATACGCAGTATTTT. Amino acid sequence: CAAGTSGGNTQYF.

This clone was seen a single time. The V gene is TRBV14, the J gene TRBJ2-7; 7 bases align to TRBD1. V was clipped by 4 bases and J by 3 bases; unmatched bases: 3. Germline V gene sequence: CDR1 SGHDN, CDR2 FVKESK. The CDR3 is made up of 13 amino acids. The CDR3 protein is CASSPQGYYEQYF. For the CDR3, the DNA is TGTGCCAGCAGCCCACAGGGGTACTACGAGCAGTACTTC.

This clone was recorded only once. V is TRBV19 and J is TRBJ1-4; perhaps TRBD1 as D (5 bases). Germline V CDR1 and CDR2: LNHDA, SQIVND (reference sequence). The V gene lost 8 bases and the J gene lost 5 bases, with 18 bases spanning the gap. CDR3 length: 15 residues. CDR3 sequence: CASEGGPGPNEKLFF. In DNA, the CDR3 is TGTGCCAGTGAGGGAGGACCGGGGCCGAATGAAAAACTGTTTTTT. The variable domain in full, with the rest retrieved from reference TRBV19 and TRBJ1-4, is DGGITQSPKYLFRKEGQNVTLSCEQNLNHDAMYWYRQDPGQGLRLIYYSQIVNDFQKGDIAEGYSVSREKKESFPLTVTSAQKNPTAFYLCASEGGPGPNEKLFFGSGTQLSVL.

This chain connects TRBV6-5 to TRBJ2-7; 9 bases fit TRBD1. V dropped 6 bases and J dropped 6; count of bases not matched to a gene: 6. The CDR3 extends over 13 amino acids. CDR1 and CDR2 (germline): MNHEY, SVGAGI. CDR3 in DNA: TGTGCCAGCAGAACGGGACAGGGCGTCGAGCAGTACTTC. Translating it yields CASRTGQGVEQYF.

CDR3 sequence (DNA): TGCGCCAGCAGCTTGGGGACATTGGGCAATCAGCCCCAGCATTTT. Its translation: CASSLGTLGNQPQHF. This chain uses TRBV5-1 with TRBJ1-5; maybe TRBD1 (5 bases). CDR1 is SGHRS, CDR2 YFSETQ, per germline. The V end lost 0 bases, the J end lost 2 bases, and 9 bases lay between the germline ends. This CDR3 has 15 amino acids.

The chain employs TRBV6-5 and TRBJ1-4; TRBD1 is a possible D gene (5 bases). Germline V gene sequence: CDR1 MNHEY, CDR2 SVGAGI. V was shortened by 6 bases and J by 8 bases, with 13 bases between the two germline ends. The CDR3 runs 13 residues. CDR3 coding DNA: TGTGCCAGCAGCCCGGGGGGAGAAGAAAAACTGTTTTTT. Protein sequence: CASSPGGEEKLFF.

This chain uses TRBV5-1 with TRBJ1-4, with TRBD1 matching 8 bases. V shed 1 base and J 0 bases; nucleotides not matched to a gene: 2. The CDR3 loop spans 16 amino acids. Germline CDR1 is SGHRS and CDR2 is YFSETQ. CDR3 DNA sequence: TGCGCCAGCAGCTTGCAACAGGGGGCAACTAATGAAAAACTGTTTTTT. This translates into CASSLQQGATNEKLFF.

The chain uses TRBV7-2 and TRBJ2-1, with D perhaps matching TRBD2 (5 bases). CDR1 and CDR2 from the germline V gene are SGHTA and FQGNSA. The germline V and J ends were trimmed by 5 bases and 1 base, with 15 bases remaining between them. The CDR3 loop spans 16 amino acids. In DNA, the CDR3 is TGTGCCAGCAGCCCCTACGGGGAAAGATCCTACAATGAGCAGTTCTTC. Protein sequence: CASSPYGERSYNEQFF. Together with reference TRBV7-2 and TRBJ2-1, the CDR3 gives the full variable domain: GAGVSQSPSNKVTEKGKDVELRCDPISGHTALYWYRQSLGQGLEFLIYFQGNSAPDKSGLPSDRFSAERTGGSVSTLTIQRTQQEDSAVYLCASSPYGERSYNEQFFGPGTRLTVL.

CDR3 region: CASSRSGSMNTEAFF. The CDR3 nucleotides read TGCGCCAGCAGCCGATCGGGGTCCATGAACACTGAAGCTTTCTTT. The chain joins TRBV4-1 to TRBJ1-1; no definite D call. V shed 4 bases and J shed 0 bases, with 12 bases lying between them. The CDR3 loop spans 15 amino acids. Per the germline V gene, CDR1 is MGHRA and CDR2 is YSYEKL.

The table lists this clone with a few counts. The chain has TRBV5-1 and TRBJ2-3; D perhaps matches TRBD2 (6 bases). The CDR3 covers 15 residues. Trimming took off 0 bases at V and 5 bases at J, with 13 bases between the two ends. Germline V gene sequence: CDR1 SGHRS, CDR2 YFSETQ. The CDR3 nucleotides are TGCGCCAGCAGCTTGGTCGGGGGAGCTAAAGATACGCAGTATTTT. Protein sequence: CASSLVGGAKDTQYF.

The chain carries TRBV5-1 and TRBJ2-5, with 7 bases fitting TRBD2. The junction had 6 bases not matched to a gene; V was cut back by 2 bases and J by 5 bases. Per the germline V gene, CDR1 is SGHRS and CDR2 is YFSETQ. This CDR3 is 14 amino acids long. CDR3 in amino acids: CASSFSGGSETQYF. The DNA for the CDR3 is TGCGCCAGCAGCTTTTCCGGGGGGAGTGAGACCCAGTACTTC.

This sequence joins TRBV3-1 (or the pseudogene TRBV3-2) and TRBJ2-7, with a tentative D call TRBD1 (6 bases). CDR3 length equals 15 residues. CDR1 LGHDT and CDR2 YNNKEL come from the germline V gene (reference sequence). The ends were cut back, 1 base at V and 2 bases at J, with 12 bases in the middle. The chain's CDR3 is CASSQGWDKAYEQYF. DNA for the CDR3: TGTGCCAGCAGCCAAGGCTGGGACAAAGCCTACGAGCAGTACTTC.

CDR3 sequence reads: CAWSGSAGGDEQFF. The CDR3 DNA is TGTGCCTGGAGTGGGTCGGCAGGGGGTGATGAGCAGTTCTTC. The V call is TRBV30, the J call TRBJ2-1, with 7 positions matching TRBD1. The CDR3 runs to 14 residues. J gave up 8 bases and V 1 base, and 8 bases lay outside the gene matches. The V gene's germline CDR1 is GTSNPN and CDR2 SVGIG (reference sequence). The whole variable domain, filled in from reference TRBV30 and TRBJ2-1, reads SQTIHQWPATLVQPVGSPLSLECTVEGTSNPNLYWYRQAAGRGLQLLFYSVGIGQISSEVPQNLSASRPQDRQFILSSKKLLLSDSGFYLCAWSGSAGGDEQFFGPGTRLTVL.

CDR3 bases: TGTGCCAGCAGTGAATTGGGGGGGCGGGATTCACCCCTCCACTTT. Translated, it gives CASSELGGRDSPLHF. The chain joins TRBV6-1 to TRBJ1-6; D is perhaps TRBD1 (6 bases). V lost 2 bases to trimming and J lost 8 bases, with 13 bases between them. The CDR3 extends over 15 amino acids. Germline-derived CDR1 and CDR2 are MNHNS and SASEGT.

The chain links TRBV6-5 to TRBJ1-6; maybe TRBD1 (6 bases). V gave up 5 bases and J gave up 6 bases, with 14 bases separating them. The CDR3 has 15 amino acids. CDR1 and CDR2 from the germline V gene are MNHEY and SVGAGI. The CDR3: CASSTGIGSNSPLHF. DNA of the CDR3: TGTGCCAGCAGTACAGGGATAGGGAGTAATTCACCCCTCCACTTT.

This chain uses TRBV27 with TRBJ2-5, with 8 bases fitting TRBD1. CDR1 and CDR2 from the germline V gene are MNHEY and SMNVEV (reference sequence). The CDR3 is made up of 16 amino acids. Trimming removed 7 bases from V and 1 base from J; junction bases left unmatched: 11. The CDR3 DNA sequence: TGTGCCAGCAAGAGATTGGGACAGGCCGTCCAAGAGACCCAGTACTTC. This codes for CASKRLGQAVQETQYF.

The chain has TRBV5-4 and TRBJ1-6; D is undetermined. This CDR3 has 13 residues. V was pared by 1 base and J by 8 bases, with 7 bases between. The V gene's germline CDR1 is SGHNT and CDR2 YYREEE (reference sequence). CDR3 amino acids: CASSLNDYSPLHF. The CDR3 region has the DNA TGTGCCAGCAGCTTGAATGACTATTCACCCCTCCACTTT.